Listed below are T cell receptor beta chains from one sample, sequenced in a study of OX40 agonist ivuxolimab in advanced cancers. Only in-frame clones appear in the TCRdb table, and some are missing; sequencing was by immunoSEQ multiplex PCR. The profile shows 75,000 to 95,000 clones, roughly 90% of them singletons. The sequenced sample was CD4+ or CD8+ T cells sorted from blood, obtained in a trial of the OX40 agonist ivuxolimab. The receptors originated from an adult with an advanced solid tumor such as melanoma, head and neck, liver or kidney cancer. The CDR3 runs from the conserved cysteine through the conserved F or W. Each record gives: V gene, J gene, D gene, clone size, CDR3 DNA, CDR3 protein. A D gene is named only where the DNA matches it firmly. Only some rows state a clone size, as once, few, many or a class for expanded clones.

>TRBV19|TRBJ2-7|TRBD1|once
TGTGCCAGTAGTATCTCCGGGACAGGCATCTACGAGCAGTACTTC
CASSISGTGIYEQYF
>TRBV12-5|TRBJ2-2|-|-
TGTGCTAGTGGATTCTCTTCCGGGGAGCTGTTTTTT
CASGFSSGELFF
>TRBV6-5|TRBJ2-3|TRBD2|-
TGTGCCAGCAGTCCCGGACTAGCAAATACGCAGTATTTT
CASSPGLANTQYF
>TRBV9|TRBJ2-5|-|-
TGTGCCAGCAGTCCCCGGAGCGAAGAGACCCAGTACTTC
CASSPRSEETQYF
>TRBV9|TRBJ1-1|TRBD1|-
TGTGCCAGCAGCGTAGGAGGACAGGGGGCGTACACTGAAGCTTTCTTT
CASSVGGQGAYTEAFF
>TRBV6-5|TRBJ2-5|-|-
TGTGCCAGCAGTTCCGTCAGGGACTCGTACCAAGAGACCCAGTACTTC
CASSSVRDSYQETQYF
>TRBV9|TRBJ2-5|TRBD2|-
TGTGCCAGCAGCGCGGGCGGGGGGTACCAAGAGACCCAGTACTTC
CASSAGGGYQETQYF
>TRBV2|TRBJ1-5|-|once
TGTGCCAGCGATTTCGGGGGGTTCGGGTCCTATCAGCCCCAGCATTTT
CASDFGGFGSYQPQHF
>TRBV9|TRBJ1-1|-|-
TGTGCCAGCAGCGTAGGGATAGGGGGGAACACTGAAGCTTTCTTT
CASSVGIGGNTEAFF
>TRBV9|TRBJ2-1|-|-
TGTGCCAGCAGCCCCGGGGGCAAGGAGCAGTTCTTC
CASSPGGKEQFF
>TRBV9|TRBJ1-5|-|-
TGTGCCAGCAGCGCGGGGGGCTATAGCAATCAGCCCCAGCATTTT
CASSAGGYSNQPQHF
>TRBV4-2|TRBJ2-7|TRBD2|few
TGTGCCAGCAGCCAAACTAGCGGGGGGGCCTACGAGCAGTACTTC
CASSQTSGGAYEQYF
>TRBV9|TRBJ2-1|TRBD1|-
TGTGCCAGCAGCGTTCCGGGACAGGGGGACAATGAGCAGTTCTTC
CASSVPGQGDNEQFF
>TRBV9|TRBJ2-1|-|-
TGTGCCAGCAGCGTAAACGGCAATGAGCAGTTCTTC
CASSVNGNEQFF
>TRBV28|TRBJ1-4|-|-
TGTGCCAGCAGTTTATATCCGTTCGATACACTGGGACTGTTTTTT
CASSLYPFDTLGLFF
>TRBV27|TRBJ2-7|-|medium-sized
TGTGCCAGCAGTTATGGCAGTACCAACGAGCAGTACTTC
CASSYGSTNEQYF
>TRBV6-5|TRBJ1-1|TRBD1|-
TGTGCCAGCAGTTACTCGAAGGACAGGGGGGGGACTGAAGCTTTCTTT
CASSYSKDRGGTEAFF